This T cell receptor beta chain was obtained from a study of blood T cells in healthy people across ages (dated by TCRdb to about 2015). In the study overall: In model experiments, template switching captured about one uniquely barcoded TCR beta cDNA molecule for every two T cells. The study measured age-related changes in TCR beta repertoire diversity using deep sequencing normalized with unique cDNA molecular identifiers. Donors were grouped into four age groups: young (average about 15 years), middle-aged (over 35), aged (approximately 67) and long-lived (about 89). To avoid experimental bias, donors of different ages were randomly spread across the sequencing lanes. Two additional independent replicas of 1 million unique cDNA reads from the same blood draw were analyzed for two donors (one aged 18 to 30 and one aged 80 or older).

The donors were 40 or so Caucasian individuals from Russia, aged 6 to 90 years, who were systemically healthy. Each donor gave 8 to 10 milliliters of peripheral blood, collected into EDTA-treated Vacutainer tubes. Ficoll-Paque density-gradient centrifugation was used to isolate PBMCs, with at least 6 million per sample. Trizol reagent was used to extract total RNA from PBMCs, with at least 6 micrograms per sample. For every donor, flow cytometry on a PBMC aliquot measured the percentage of naive CD45RAhigh/CD27high T cells. Library preparation used 5' RACE. Sequencing used an Illumina HiSeq 2500. A second PCR of roughly 6 to 12 cycles was run with a J-beta primer mix and a sample-barcoded 5' primer. A unique molecular identifier was introduced onto each TCR beta cDNA molecule by a template-switch 5' adaptor carrying 12 random nucleotides. Each sample yielded at least 3 million CDR3-containing paired-end reads. First-strand cDNA synthesis was performed from all RNA using the Mint cDNA synthesis kit, with priming by a TRBC-specific oligonucleotide. Following uracil-DNA glycosylase treatment, all cDNA underwent a first 18-cycle PCR with the universal primers M1SS and BC2_uni_R. The paper's processing steps were these. For normalization, 1 million high-quality reads were randomly selected from each sample, with every read carrying a distinct molecular identifier. Reads with shared molecular identifiers were discarded instead of being binned into consensus sequences. MiTCR, with a Q25 quality threshold and the strictest error-elimination algorithm, was used for CDR3 identification, clonotype clustering and error correction. A nonparametric unseen species model using Euler transformation provided a lower-bound estimate of total TCR beta diversity. TCRdb trimmed the raw reads at Q25, called clones with MiXCR and kept productive beta chains. Every distinct CDR3 protein forms one entry, paired with its most common genes and DNA. Clone size and V and J calls follow TCRdb, not the original study. The sample profile shows over 1,200,000 distinct CDR3 sequences; roughly 59% of them were found once. About 6.7% of the sample is held by the ten biggest clonotypes.

General conclusions and limits of the study: Observed TCR beta diversity correlated strongly with the percentage of naive T cells measured by flow cytometry. Because the CMV infection status of the donors was unknown, age-related changes in expanded clonotypes may potentially have been confounded. Compared with the aged group, the long-lived group had more naive CD4+ T cells, fewer expanded clones and increased TCR diversity, a pattern suggesting age selection. As age increased, observed TCR beta diversity per million T cells dropped in a roughly linear way, and a significant reduction was already evident by age roughly 36. Since profiling was done on bulk unsorted PBMCs, naive and antigen-experienced compartments could not be conclusively compared. Estimates of total diversity based on one million sequenced T cells were considered lower bounds and underestimates.

The CDR3 starts with the cysteine, ends with the phenylalanine, and has 14 residues. The kept DNA is CDR3 alone, 42 bases in frame from the first base. Reading the germline V gene (reference sequence) gives CDR1 MNHNY and CDR2 SVGAGI. Trimming removed 6 bases from V and 0 bases from J, leaving 12 bases between the germline ends. About this clonotype: Its binding antigen is unknown. No base qualities exist here, and no much larger clone lies one base off it.

Sequencing input: blood. In this chain, TRBV6-6 is recombined with TRBJ2-7; the D gene remains uncertain. The clonotype comes from a man aged 18-30 years in good health. The CDR3 region reads CASRTPSRSYEQYF. The nucleotide sequence is TGTGCCAGCAGGACACCTTCCCGCTCCTACGAGCAGTACTTC.